The clone carrying this T cell receptor beta chain has more than one count but fewer than ten. Its antigen is unknown. The data derive from a study of radiotherapy plus CTLA-4 blockade in lung cancer. For the study at large: Objective responses emerged in about 20% of patients, and around 29% attained disease control. Points from the study as a whole: Early clonal dynamics of blood T cells, together with interferon-beta, were reported as the best response predictor. In blood, tumor-derived TCR clones expanded after radiotherapy plus ipilimumab.

This CDR3 has 14 residues. Germline CDR1 and CDR2: MGHDK and SYGVNS. With 2 bases removed from V and 7 bases from J, the gap between germline ends came to 12 bases. Sequenced by immunoSEQ multiplex PCR; TCRdb stores in-frame clones only, minus some. The table includes 35,000 to 45,000 clones, 55% to 80% detected once. This clonotype was obtained from a human donor with non-small cell lung cancer who had a partial response to radiotherapy plus ipilimumab. The sample here was peripheral blood, taken from a patient treated with radiotherapy plus ipilimumab. The chain employs TRBV25-1 and TRBJ2-1, with TRBD2 as a possible D gene (6 bases). The CDR3 loop reads CASSEGWGVNEQFF. Written as DNA, the CDR3 is TGTGCCAGCAGTGAAGGCTGGGGGGTTAATGAGCAGTTCTTC.